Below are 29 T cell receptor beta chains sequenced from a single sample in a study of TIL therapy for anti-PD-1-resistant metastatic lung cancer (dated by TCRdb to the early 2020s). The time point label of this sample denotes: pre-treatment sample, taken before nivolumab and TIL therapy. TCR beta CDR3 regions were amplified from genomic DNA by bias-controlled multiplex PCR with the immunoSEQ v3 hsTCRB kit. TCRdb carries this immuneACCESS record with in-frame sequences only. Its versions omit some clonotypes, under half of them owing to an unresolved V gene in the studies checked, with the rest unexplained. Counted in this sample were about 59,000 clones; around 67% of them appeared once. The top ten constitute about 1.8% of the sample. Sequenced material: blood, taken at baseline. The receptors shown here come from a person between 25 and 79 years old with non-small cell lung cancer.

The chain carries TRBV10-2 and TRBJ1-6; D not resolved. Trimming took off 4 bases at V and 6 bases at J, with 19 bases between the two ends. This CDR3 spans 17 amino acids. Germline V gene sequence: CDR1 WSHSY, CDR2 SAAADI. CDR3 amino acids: CASSGTEVNIVNSPLHF. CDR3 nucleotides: TGCGCCAGCAGTGGGACGGAAGTTAATATCGTTAATTCACCCCTCCACTTT.

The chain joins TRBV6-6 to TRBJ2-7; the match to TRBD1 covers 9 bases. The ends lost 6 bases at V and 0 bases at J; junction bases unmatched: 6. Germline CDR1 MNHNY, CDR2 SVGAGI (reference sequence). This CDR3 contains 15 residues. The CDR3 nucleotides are TGTGCCAGCAGCCTAGGGACAGGGCGCTCCTACGAGCAGTACTTC. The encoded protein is CASSLGTGRSYEQYF.

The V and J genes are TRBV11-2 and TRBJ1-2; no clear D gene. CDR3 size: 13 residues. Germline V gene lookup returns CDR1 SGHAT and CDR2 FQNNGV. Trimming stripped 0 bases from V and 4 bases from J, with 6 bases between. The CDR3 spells CASSLEAAYGYTF. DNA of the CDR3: TGTGCCAGCAGCTTAGAGGCAGCCTATGGCTACACCTTC.

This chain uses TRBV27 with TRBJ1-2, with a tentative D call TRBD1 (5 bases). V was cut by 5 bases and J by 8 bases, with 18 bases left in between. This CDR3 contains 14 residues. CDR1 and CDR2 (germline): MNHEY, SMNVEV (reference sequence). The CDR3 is CASSPRGVSYGYTF. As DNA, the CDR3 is TGTGCCAGCAGTCCCCGGGGGGTTTCTTACGGCTACACCTTC.

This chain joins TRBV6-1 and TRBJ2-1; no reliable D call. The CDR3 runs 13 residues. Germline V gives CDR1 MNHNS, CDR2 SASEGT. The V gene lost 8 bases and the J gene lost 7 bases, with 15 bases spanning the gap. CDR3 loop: CASGVGLGNEQFF. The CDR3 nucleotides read TGTGCCAGCGGGGTGGGTCTAGGGAATGAGCAGTTCTTC.

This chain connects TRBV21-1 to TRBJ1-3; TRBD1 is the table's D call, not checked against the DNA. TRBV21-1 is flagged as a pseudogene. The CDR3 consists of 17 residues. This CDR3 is CASSKEGTGGSGNTIYF. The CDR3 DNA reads TGTGCCAGCAGCAAAGAGGGGACAGGGGGCTCTGGAAACACCATATATTTT.

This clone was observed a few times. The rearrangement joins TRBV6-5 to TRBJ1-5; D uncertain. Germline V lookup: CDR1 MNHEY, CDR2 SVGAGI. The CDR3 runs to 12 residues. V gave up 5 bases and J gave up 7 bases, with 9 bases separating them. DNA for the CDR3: TGTGCCAGCAGTACGTTAGGGCAGCCCCAGCATTTT. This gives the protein CASSTLGQPQHF.

The CDR3 DNA is TGTGCCAGCAGCACTGGGACTGGCGGCGAGCAGTACTTC. Encoded protein: CASSTGTGGEQYF. This chain connects TRBV27 to TRBJ2-7; possible D gene TRBD2, 6 bases. V lost 6 bases, J lost 6 bases, and 15 bases lay in between. The CDR3 extends over 13 amino acids. In germline, CDR1 is MNHEY, CDR2 SMNVEV (reference sequence).

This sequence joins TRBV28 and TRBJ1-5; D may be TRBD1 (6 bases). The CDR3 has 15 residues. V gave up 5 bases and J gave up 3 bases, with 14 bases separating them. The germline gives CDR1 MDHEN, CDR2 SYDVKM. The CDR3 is CASSRGSGDNQPQHF. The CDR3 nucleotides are TGTGCCAGCAGTCGAGGTTCAGGGGACAATCAGCCCCAGCATTTT. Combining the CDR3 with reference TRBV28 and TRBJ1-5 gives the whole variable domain DVKVTQSSRYLVKRTGEKVFLECVQDMDHENMFWYRQDPGLGLRLIYFSYDVKMKEKGDIPEGYSVSREKKERFSLILESASTNQTSMYLCASSRGSGDNQPQHFGDGTRLSIL.

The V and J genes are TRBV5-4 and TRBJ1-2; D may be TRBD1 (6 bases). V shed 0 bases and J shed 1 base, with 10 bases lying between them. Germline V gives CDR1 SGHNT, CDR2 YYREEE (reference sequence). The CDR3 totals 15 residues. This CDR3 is CASSLGTGLNYGYTF. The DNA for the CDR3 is TGTGCCAGCAGCTTGGGCACAGGGCTTAACTATGGCTACACCTTC.

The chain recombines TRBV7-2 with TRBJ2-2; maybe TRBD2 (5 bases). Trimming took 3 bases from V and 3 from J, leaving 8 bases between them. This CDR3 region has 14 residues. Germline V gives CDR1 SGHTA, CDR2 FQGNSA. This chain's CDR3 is CASSFGLDTGELFF. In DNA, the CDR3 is TGTGCCAGCAGCTTTGGACTTGACACCGGGGAGCTGTTTTTT.

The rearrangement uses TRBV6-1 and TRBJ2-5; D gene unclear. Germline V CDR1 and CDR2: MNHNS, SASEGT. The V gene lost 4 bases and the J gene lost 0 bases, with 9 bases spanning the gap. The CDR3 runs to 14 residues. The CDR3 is CASSGANNQETQYF. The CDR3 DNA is TGTGCCAGCAGTGGAGCCAATAACCAAGAGACCCAGTACTTC.

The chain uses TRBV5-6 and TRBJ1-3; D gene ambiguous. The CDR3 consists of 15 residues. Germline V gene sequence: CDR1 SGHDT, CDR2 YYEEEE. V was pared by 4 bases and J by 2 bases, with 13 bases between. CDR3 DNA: TGTGCCAGCAGCCAGGTTTCAAGGACTGGAAACACCATATATTTT. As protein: CASSQVSRTGNTIYF.

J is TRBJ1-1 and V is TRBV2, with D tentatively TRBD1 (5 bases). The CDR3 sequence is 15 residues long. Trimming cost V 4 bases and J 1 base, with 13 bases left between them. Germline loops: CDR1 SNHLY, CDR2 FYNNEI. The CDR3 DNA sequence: TGTGCCAGCAGTGTTATACAGGTTAAGAACACTGAAGCTTTCTTT. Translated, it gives CASSVIQVKNTEAFF. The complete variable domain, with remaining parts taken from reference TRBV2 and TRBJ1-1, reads EPEVTQTPSHQVTQMGQEVILRCVPISNHLYFYWYRQILGQKVEFLVSFYNNEISEKSEIFDDQFSVERPDGSNFTLKIRSTKLEDSAMYFCASSVIQVKNTEAFFGQGTRLTVV.

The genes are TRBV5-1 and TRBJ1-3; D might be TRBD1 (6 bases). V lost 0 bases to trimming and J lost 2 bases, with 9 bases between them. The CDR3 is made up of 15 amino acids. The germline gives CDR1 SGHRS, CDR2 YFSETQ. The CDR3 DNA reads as TGCGCCAGCAGCTTGGATTGGGGGCCTGGAAACACCATATATTTT. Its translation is CASSLDWGPGNTIYF.

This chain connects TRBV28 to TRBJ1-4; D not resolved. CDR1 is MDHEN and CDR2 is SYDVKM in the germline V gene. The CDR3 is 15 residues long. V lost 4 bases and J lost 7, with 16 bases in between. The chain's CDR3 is CASSSPGSMGEKLFF. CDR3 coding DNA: TGTGCCAGCAGTTCCCCGGGCTCAATGGGTGAAAAACTGTTTTTT.

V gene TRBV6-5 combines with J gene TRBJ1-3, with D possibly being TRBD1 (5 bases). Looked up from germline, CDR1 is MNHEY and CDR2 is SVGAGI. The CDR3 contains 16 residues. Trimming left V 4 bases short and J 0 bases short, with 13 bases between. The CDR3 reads CASSWGPQSSGNTIYF. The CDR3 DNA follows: TGTGCCAGCAGTTGGGGACCGCAGAGCTCTGGAAACACCATATATTTT.

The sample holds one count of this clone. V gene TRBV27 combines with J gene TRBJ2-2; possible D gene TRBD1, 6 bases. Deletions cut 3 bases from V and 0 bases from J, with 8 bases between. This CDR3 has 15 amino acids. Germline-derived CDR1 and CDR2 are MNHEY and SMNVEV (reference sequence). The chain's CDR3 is CASSFNRANTGELFF. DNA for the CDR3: TGTGCCAGCAGTTTTAACAGGGCGAACACCGGGGAGCTGTTTTTT.

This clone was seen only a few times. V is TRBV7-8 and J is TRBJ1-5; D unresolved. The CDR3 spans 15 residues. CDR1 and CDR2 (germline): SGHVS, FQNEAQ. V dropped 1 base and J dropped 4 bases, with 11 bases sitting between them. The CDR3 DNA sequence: TGTGCCAGCAGCTTAGGTTGGACGGCTAATCAGCCCCAGCATTTT. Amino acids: CASSLGWTANQPQHF.

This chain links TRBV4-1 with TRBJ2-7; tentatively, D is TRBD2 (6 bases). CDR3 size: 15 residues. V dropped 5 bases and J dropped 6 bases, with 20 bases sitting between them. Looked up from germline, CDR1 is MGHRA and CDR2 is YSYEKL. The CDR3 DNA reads TGCGCCAGCAGCACCTACGGTGGGGGGTCGGGCGAGCAGTACTTC. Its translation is CASSTYGGGSGEQYF.

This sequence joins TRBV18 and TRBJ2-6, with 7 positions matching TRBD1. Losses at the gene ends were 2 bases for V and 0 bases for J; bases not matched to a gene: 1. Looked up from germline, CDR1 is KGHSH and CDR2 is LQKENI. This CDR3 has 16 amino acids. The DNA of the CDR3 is TGTGCCAGCTCACCAACAGGGGACTCTGGGGCCAACGTCCTGACTTTC. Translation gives CASSPTGDSGANVLTF.

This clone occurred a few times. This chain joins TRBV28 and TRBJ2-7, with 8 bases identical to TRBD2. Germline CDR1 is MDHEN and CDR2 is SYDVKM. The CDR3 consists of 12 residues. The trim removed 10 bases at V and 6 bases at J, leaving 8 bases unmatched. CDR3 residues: CATGGYDLEQYF. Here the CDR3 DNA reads TGTGCCACGGGGGGGTACGACCTCGAGCAGTACTTC.

CDR3 in amino acids: CASSSPPGATSSYNEQFF. As DNA, the CDR3 is TGTGCCAGTAGTTCCCCCCCGGGGGCCACGAGCTCCTACAATGAGCAGTTCTTC. The V gene is TRBV19, the J gene TRBJ2-1, with D possibly called TRBD1 or TRBD2 (6 bases each). Germline CDR1 is LNHDA and CDR2 is SQIVND (reference sequence). The CDR3 totals 18 residues. The V end lost 5 bases, the J end lost 0 bases, and 20 bases lay between the germline ends. The variable domain in full, completed from reference TRBV19 and TRBJ2-1, reads DGGITQSPKYLFRKEGQNVTLSCEQNLNHDAMYWYRQDPGQGLRLIYYSQIVNDFQKGDIAEGYSVSREKKESFPLTVTSAQKNPTAFYLCASSSPPGATSSYNEQFFGPGTRLTVL.

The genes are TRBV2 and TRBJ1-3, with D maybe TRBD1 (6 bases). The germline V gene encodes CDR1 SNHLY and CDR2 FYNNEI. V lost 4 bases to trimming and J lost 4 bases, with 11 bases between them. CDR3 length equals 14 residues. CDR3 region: CASSGRGAGNTIYF. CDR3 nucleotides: TGTGCCAGCAGTGGCAGGGGAGCCGGAAACACCATATATTTT.

Here the CDR3 reads CATSRDRLKALTYGYTF. CDR3 in DNA: TGTGCCACCAGCAGAGACCGACTCAAGGCTCTAACTTATGGCTACACCTTC. This chain uses TRBV15 with TRBJ1-2; D not resolved. The CDR3 has 17 amino acids. Looked up from germline, CDR1 is LNHNV and CDR2 is YYDKDF (reference sequence). Trimming removed 0 bases from V and 5 bases from J, with 19 bases in between.

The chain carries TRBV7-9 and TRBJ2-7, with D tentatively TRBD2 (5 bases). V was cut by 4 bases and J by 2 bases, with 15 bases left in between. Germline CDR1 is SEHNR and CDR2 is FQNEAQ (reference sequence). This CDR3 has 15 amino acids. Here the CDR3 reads CASSSPRGNTYEQYF. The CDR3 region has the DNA TGTGCCAGCAGCTCGCCGAGAGGGAACACCTACGAGCAGTACTTC.

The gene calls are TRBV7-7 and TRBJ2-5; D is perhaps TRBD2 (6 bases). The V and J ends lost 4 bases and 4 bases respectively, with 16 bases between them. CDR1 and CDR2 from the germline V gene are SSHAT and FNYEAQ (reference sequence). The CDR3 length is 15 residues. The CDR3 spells CASSSGAGLRETQYF. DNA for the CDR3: TGTGCCAGCAGCTCCGGGGCGGGGTTACGAGAGACCCAGTACTTC.

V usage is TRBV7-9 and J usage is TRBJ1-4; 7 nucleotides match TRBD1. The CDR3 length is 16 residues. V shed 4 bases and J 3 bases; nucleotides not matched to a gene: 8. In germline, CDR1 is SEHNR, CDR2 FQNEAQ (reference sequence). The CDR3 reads CASSSRQGRSNEKLFF. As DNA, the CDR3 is TGTGCCAGCAGCTCCCGACAGGGAAGATCTAATGAAAAACTGTTTTTT.

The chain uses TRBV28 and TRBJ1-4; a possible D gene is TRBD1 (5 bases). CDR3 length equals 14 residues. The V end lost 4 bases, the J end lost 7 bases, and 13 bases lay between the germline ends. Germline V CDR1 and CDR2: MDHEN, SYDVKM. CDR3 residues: CASSSPSRAEKLFF. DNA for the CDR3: TGTGCCAGCAGTTCTCCGAGCAGGGCTGAAAAACTGTTTTTT.